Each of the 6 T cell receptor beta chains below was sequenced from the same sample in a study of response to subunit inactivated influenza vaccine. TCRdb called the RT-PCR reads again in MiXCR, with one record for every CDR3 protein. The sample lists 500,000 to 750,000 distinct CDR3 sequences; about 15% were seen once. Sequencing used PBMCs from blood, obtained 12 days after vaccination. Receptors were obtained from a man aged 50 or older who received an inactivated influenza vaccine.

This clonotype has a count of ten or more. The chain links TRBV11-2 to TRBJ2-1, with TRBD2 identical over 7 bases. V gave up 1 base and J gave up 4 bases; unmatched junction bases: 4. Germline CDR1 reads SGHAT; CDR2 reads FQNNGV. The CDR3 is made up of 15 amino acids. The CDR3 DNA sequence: TGTGCCAGCAGCTTAGGACTAGCCGTATACAATGAGCAGTTCTTC. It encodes CASSLGLAVYNEQFF.

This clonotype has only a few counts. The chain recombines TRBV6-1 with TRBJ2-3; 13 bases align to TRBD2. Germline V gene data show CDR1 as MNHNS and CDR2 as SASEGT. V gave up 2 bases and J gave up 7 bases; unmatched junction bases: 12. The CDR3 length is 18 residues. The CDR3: CASSERKLAGGLRHTQYF. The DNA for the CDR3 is TGTGCCAGCAGTGAAAGAAAACTAGCGGGGGGGCTGCGCCATACGCAGTATTTT.

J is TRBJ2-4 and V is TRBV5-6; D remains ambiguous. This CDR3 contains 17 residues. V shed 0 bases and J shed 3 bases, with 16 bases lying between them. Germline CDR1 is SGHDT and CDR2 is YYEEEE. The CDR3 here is CASSLAGGLSGKNIQYF. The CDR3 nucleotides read TGTGCCAGCAGCTTGGCGGGCGGCTTAAGTGGCAAAAACATTCAGTACTTC. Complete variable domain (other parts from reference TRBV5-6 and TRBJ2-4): DAGVTQSPTHLIKTRGQQVTLRCSPKSGHDTVSWYQQALGQGPQFIFQYYEEEERQRGNFPDRFSGHQFPNYSSELNVNALLLGDSALYLCASSLAGGLSGKNIQYFGAGTRLSVL.

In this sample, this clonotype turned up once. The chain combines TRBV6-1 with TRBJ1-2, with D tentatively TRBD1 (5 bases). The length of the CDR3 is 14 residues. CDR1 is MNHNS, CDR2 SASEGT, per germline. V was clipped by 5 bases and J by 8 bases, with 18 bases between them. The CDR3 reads CASSPRDRIRGYTF. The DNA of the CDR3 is TGTGCCAGCAGTCCTAGGGACCGGATCCGGGGCTACACCTTC.

CDR3 sequence (DNA): TGCAGCGTTGAAAAGGGGCAGGGCTACACTGAAGCTTTCTTT. Its protein product is CSVEKGQGYTEAFF. The genes are TRBV29-1 and TRBJ1-1; weak D call: TRBD1 (5 bases). Looked up from germline, CDR1 is SQVTM and CDR2 is ANQGSEA. V lost 2 bases and J 3 bases, leaving 13 bases between the germline ends. The length of the CDR3 is 14 residues.

Here the CDR3 reads CSARGQGVLGEQYF. For the CDR3, the DNA is TGCAGTGCCAGGGGCCAGGGGGTGTTAGGCGAGCAGTACTTC. The genes are TRBV20-1 and TRBJ2-7; 7 bases map to TRBD1. V was pared by 6 bases and J by 6 bases, with 14 bases of the junction left unmatched. This CDR3 has 14 residues. CDR1 is DFQATT, CDR2 SNEGSKA, per germline (reference sequence).